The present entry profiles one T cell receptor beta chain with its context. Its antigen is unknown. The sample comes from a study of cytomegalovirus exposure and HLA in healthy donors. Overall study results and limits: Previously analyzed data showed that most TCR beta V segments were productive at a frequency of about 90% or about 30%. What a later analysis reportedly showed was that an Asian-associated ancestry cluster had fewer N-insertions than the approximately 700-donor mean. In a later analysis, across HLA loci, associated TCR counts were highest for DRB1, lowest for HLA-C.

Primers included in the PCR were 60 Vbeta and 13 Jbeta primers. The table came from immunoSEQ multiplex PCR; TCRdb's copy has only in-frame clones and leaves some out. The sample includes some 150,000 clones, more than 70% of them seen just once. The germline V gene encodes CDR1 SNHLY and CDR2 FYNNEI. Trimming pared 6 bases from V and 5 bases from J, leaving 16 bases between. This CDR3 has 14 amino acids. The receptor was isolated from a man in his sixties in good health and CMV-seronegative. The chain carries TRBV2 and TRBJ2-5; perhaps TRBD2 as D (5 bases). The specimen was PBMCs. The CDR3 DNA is TGTGCCAGCAGCTGGGGTTATCGGGGTGAGACCCAGTACTTC. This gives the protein CASSWGYRGETQYF.